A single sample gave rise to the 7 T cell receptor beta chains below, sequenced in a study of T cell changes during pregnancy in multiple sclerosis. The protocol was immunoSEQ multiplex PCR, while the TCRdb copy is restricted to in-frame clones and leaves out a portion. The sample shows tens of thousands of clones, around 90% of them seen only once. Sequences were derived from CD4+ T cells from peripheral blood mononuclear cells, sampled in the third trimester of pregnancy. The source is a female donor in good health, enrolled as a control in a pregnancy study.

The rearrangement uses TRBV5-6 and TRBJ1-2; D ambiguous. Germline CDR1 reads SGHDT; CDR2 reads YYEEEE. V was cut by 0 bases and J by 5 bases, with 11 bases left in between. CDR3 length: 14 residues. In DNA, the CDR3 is TGTGCCAGCAGCTTGGATACCAGGCTATATGGCTACACCTTC. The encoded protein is CASSLDTRLYGYTF.

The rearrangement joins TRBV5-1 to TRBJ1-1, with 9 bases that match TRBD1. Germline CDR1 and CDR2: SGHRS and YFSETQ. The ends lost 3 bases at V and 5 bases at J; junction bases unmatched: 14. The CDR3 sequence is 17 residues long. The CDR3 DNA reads TGCGCCAGCAGCTCCGGGACAGGGTCGGGGGAAAGGACTGAAGCTTTCTTT. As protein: CASSSGTGSGERTEAFF.

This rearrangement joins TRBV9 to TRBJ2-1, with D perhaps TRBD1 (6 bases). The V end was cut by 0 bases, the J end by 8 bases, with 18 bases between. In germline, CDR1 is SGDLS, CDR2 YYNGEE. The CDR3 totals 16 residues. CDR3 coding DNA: TGTGCCAGCAGCGTAGCCCCAGGGGCTAAGGCATATGAGCAGTTCTTC. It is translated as CASSVAPGAKAYEQFF.

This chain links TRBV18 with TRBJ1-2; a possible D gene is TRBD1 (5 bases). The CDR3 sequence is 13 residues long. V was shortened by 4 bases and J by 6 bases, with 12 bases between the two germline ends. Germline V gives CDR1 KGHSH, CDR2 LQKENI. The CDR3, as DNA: TGTGCCAGCTCACAACAGGTTTTAGATGGCTACACCTTC. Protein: CASSQQVLDGYTF.

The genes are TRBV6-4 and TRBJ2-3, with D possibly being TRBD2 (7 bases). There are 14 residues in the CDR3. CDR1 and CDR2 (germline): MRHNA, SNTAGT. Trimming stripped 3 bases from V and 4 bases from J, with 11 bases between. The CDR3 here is CASSETGGSDTQYF. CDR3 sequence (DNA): TGTGCCAGCAGTGAGACGGGGGGCTCAGATACGCAGTATTTT.

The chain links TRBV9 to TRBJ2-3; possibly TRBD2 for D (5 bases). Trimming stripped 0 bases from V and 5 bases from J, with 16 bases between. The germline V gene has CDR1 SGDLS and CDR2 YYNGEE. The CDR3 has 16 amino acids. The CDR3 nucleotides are TGTGCCAGCAGCGTAGGTCGACGGACTTTAGGAGATACGCAGTATTTT. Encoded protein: CASSVGRRTLGDTQYF.

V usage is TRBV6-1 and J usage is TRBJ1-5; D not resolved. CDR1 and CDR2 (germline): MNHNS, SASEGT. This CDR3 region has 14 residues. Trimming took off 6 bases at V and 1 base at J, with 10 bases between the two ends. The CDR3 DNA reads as TGTGCCAGCAGGGAGGCCACGAGCAATCAGCCCCAGCATTTT. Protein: CASREATSNQPQHF.